This paragraph reports one TCR beta chain. These data are taken from a study of shared clonotypes between healthy human individuals. Germline values: CDR1 SNHLY, CDR2 FYNNEI. This CDR3 comprises 15 residues. The germline V and J ends were trimmed by 4 bases and 0 bases, with 11 bases remaining between them. Data came from immunoSEQ multiplex PCR; TCRdb stores just in-frame clones and leaves some out. The profile shows roughly 2,300,000 clones, roughly 90% of them singletons. This clonotype originated in a man younger than 35 in good health. Some clones in this sample may be carry-over from other donors' samples. The specimen sequenced was naive CD4+ T cells from PBMCs. Subset in this sample: CD45RA+ positively selected. The chain joins TRBV2 to TRBJ2-3, with D possibly being TRBD1 or TRBD2 (6 bases each). The CDR3 protein is CASSGGDTSTDTQYF. The DNA for the CDR3 is TGTGCCAGCAGTGGGGGGGACACTAGCACAGATACGCAGTATTTT.